Below are 21 T cell receptor beta chains sequenced from a single sample in a study of PD-L1 blockade in urothelial cancer. Time point denoted: pretreatment peripheral blood. Profiled with immunoSEQ multiplex PCR; TCRdb holds only in-frame clones, not every one. The sample lists tens of thousands of clones, about nine tenths seen once, with under 6% in the top ten. The specimen comprised PBMCs, sampled around atezolizumab (anti-PD-L1) treatment. The source of these receptors is a man between 65 and 80 years old with urothelial cancer.

This clone was picked up a small number of times. The chain combines TRBV7-8 with TRBJ2-5, with D possibly being TRBD2 (5 bases). Between the trimmed V and J ends, which lost 1 base and 5 bases, there was a span of 11 bases. Per germline, CDR1 SGHVS and CDR2 FQNEAQ. There are 14 residues in the CDR3. The CDR3 coding sequence is TGTGCCAGCAGCTTAGATCGCGGGCCGGAGACCCAGTACTTC. Translating gives CASSLDRGPETQYF.

A single count supports this clone. The gene calls are TRBV4-1 and TRBJ2-1; possible D gene TRBD2, 6 bases. Trimming removed 1 base from V and 4 bases from J, with 11 bases in between. Germline loops: CDR1 MGHRA, CDR2 YSYEKL. The CDR3 sequence is 15 residues long. The CDR3 bases are TGCGCCAGCAGCCAAGGCCTAGCGAATTACAATGAGCAGTTCTTC. Translation: CASSQGLANYNEQFF.

The rearrangement uses TRBV7-9 and TRBJ2-1; tentative D call: TRBD2 (6 bases). The V end was cut by 2 bases, the J end by 5 bases, with 13 bases between. This CDR3 contains 15 residues. Germline assignment: CDR1 SEHNR and CDR2 FQNEAQ (reference sequence). CDR3 coding DNA: TGTGCCAGCAGCTTATATCTAGCGATCGACAATGAGCAGTTCTTC. As protein: CASSLYLAIDNEQFF.

V gene TRBV28 combines with J gene TRBJ1-4; D is ambiguous. The V and J ends lost 4 bases and 3 bases respectively, with 9 bases between them. The length of the CDR3 is 14 residues. Germline CDR1 reads MDHEN; CDR2 reads SYDVKM. The DNA for the CDR3 is TGTGCCAGCAGTTCCCCTCCCGCTAATGAAAAACTGTTTTTT. It is translated as CASSSPPANEKLFF.

The chain employs TRBV5-1 and TRBJ2-2; 12 nucleotides line up with TRBD2. Germline values: CDR1 SGHRS, CDR2 YFSETQ. This CDR3 comprises 15 residues. V dropped 6 bases and J dropped 7; count of bases not matched to a gene: 7. CDR3 loop: CASTKTSGRFGELFF. In DNA form, the CDR3 reads TGCGCCAGCACCAAAACTAGCGGGAGGTTCGGGGAGCTGTTTTTT. Complete variable domain (other parts from reference TRBV5-1 and TRBJ2-2): KAGVTQTPRYLIKTRGQQVTLSCSPISGHRSVSWYQQTPGQGLQFLFEYFSETQRNKGNFPGRFSGRQFSNSRSEMNVSTLELGDSALYLCASTKTSGRFGELFFGEGSRLTVL.

A single count supports this clone. V and J are TRBV15 and TRBJ1-1, with 7 bases identical to TRBD1. The CDR3 is 15 residues long. From germline, CDR1 is LNHNV and CDR2 YYDKDF (reference sequence). V gave up 3 bases and J gave up 4 bases; unmatched junction bases: 8. CDR3 sequence (DNA): TGTGCCACCAGCAGTGAACAGACAGGGATCACTGAAGCTTTCTTT. Amino acid sequence: CATSSEQTGITEAFF.

The V gene is TRBV9, the J gene TRBJ2-7; 12 bases fit TRBD1. V lost 0 bases to trimming and J lost 6 bases; unmatched junction nucleotides: 4. CDR1 is SGDLS, CDR2 YYNGEE, per germline. The CDR3 extends over 15 amino acids. The CDR3 DNA sequence: TGTGCCAGCAGCGTAGCGGGACAGGGGGCTTCCGAGCAGTACTTC. Translated: CASSVAGQGASEQYF. The variable domain in full, completed from reference TRBV9 and TRBJ2-7, reads DSGVTQTPKHLITATGQRVTLRCSPRSGDLSVYWYQQSLDQGLQFLIQYYNGEERAKGNILERFSAQQFPDLHSELNLSSLELGDSALYFCASSVAGQGASEQYFGPGTRLTVT.

V usage is TRBV5-8 and J usage is TRBJ2-5, with 12 bases aligning to TRBD2. J was trimmed by 7 bases and V by 5 bases; bases with no gene match: 12. CDR1 is SGHTS and CDR2 is YDEGEE in the germline V gene. CDR3 length: 16 amino acids. In DNA form, the CDR3 reads TGTGCCAGCAGTGCCCGACTAGCGGGAGATCGAGCGACCCAGTACTTC. Its protein is CASSARLAGDRATQYF.

The CDR3 region has the DNA TGTGCCAGCAGTTGGGCCGATACTTCTAATTCACCCCTCCACTTT. Amino acids: CASSWADTSNSPLHF. The rearrangement joins TRBV6-1 to TRBJ1-6; no clear D. Trimming took off 5 bases at V and 6 bases at J, with 14 bases between the two ends. The CDR3 is 15 amino acids. Germline CDR1 MNHNS, CDR2 SASEGT.

The V and J genes are TRBV7-7 and TRBJ2-5; 8 nucleotides line up with TRBD1. The CDR3 is made up of 15 amino acids. Germline values: CDR1 SSHAT, CDR2 FNYEAQ (reference sequence). After removal of 7 bases from V and 2 bases from J, the junction contained 9 bases not matched to a gene. The CDR3 sequence: CASTTNDRGQETQYF. The CDR3 nucleotides read TGTGCCAGCACCACCAACGACAGGGGACAAGAGACCCAGTACTTC.

The rearrangement uses TRBV11-1 and TRBJ2-7; D perhaps matches TRBD2 (6 bases). Trimming removed 0 bases from V and 1 base from J, with 7 bases in between. CDR1 is SGHAT and CDR2 is FQDESV in the germline V gene (reference sequence). There are 14 residues in the CDR3. The CDR3 protein is CASSLAEGSYEQYF. The CDR3 nucleotides are TGTGCCAGCAGCTTAGCGGAGGGATCCTACGAGCAGTACTTC.

V and J are TRBV7-2 and TRBJ1-4; 10 bases align to TRBD1. CDR1 and CDR2 (germline): SGHTA, FQGNSA. The CDR3 is made up of 17 amino acids. Unmatched junction bases numbered 10, after V lost 1 base and J lost 8 bases. The CDR3 DNA reads TGTGCCAGCAGCTTAGGGACAGGGGGACAAGGACGAGAAAAACTGTTTTTT. Translation gives CASSLGTGGQGREKLFF. Full variable domain (rest looked up from reference TRBV7-2 and TRBJ1-4): GAGVSQSPSNKVTEKGKDVELRCDPISGHTALYWYRQSLGQGLEFLIYFQGNSAPDKSGLPSDRFSAERTGGSVSTLTIQRTQQEDSAVYLCASSLGTGGQGREKLFFGSGTQLSVL.

This clone has a single count. V usage is TRBV4-2 and J usage is TRBJ2-1; TRBD2 is a possible D gene (6 bases). Trimming shortened V by 3 bases and J by 10 bases, and 13 bases separated the two germline ends. The CDR3 sequence is 13 residues long. Per the germline V gene, CDR1 is LGHNA and CDR2 is YNFKEQ. The CDR3 nucleotides read TGTGCCAGCAGCCAGGTTCGGGCGGGAGAGCAGTTCTTC. Translated: CASSQVRAGEQFF.

This clone was counted a single time. The V gene is TRBV14, the J gene TRBJ2-7, with TRBD2 matching 8 bases. V lost 1 base to trimming and J lost 3 bases; unmatched junction nucleotides: 8. Germline lookup yields CDR1 SGHDN and CDR2 FVKESK. The CDR3 runs to 16 residues. The CDR3 region is CASSQGKTSDNYEQYF. CDR3 nucleotide sequence: TGTGCCAGCAGCCAAGGAAAGACTAGCGATAACTACGAGCAGTACTTC.

The chain recombines TRBV28 with TRBJ1-2; possible D gene TRBD1, 5 bases. This CDR3 has 11 amino acids. Germline CDR1 is MDHEN and CDR2 is SYDVKM. The V and J ends lost 6 bases and 3 bases respectively, with 5 bases between them. DNA for the CDR3: TGTGCCAGCAGCAGGGACTATGGCTACACCTTC. It specifies CASSRDYGYTF.

This clone occurred once. The chain employs TRBV2 and TRBJ2-2, with 11 nucleotides matching TRBD1. V gave up 6 bases and J gave up 1 base; unmatched junction bases: 4. The CDR3 extends over 16 amino acids. In germline, CDR1 is SNHLY, CDR2 FYNNEI. The CDR3 sequence: CASRRTGGWNTGELFF. CDR3 nucleotides: TGTGCCAGCAGAAGGACAGGGGGCTGGAACACCGGGGAGCTGTTTTTT. The full variable domain, completed using reference TRBV2 and TRBJ2-2, is EPEVTQTPSHQVTQMGQEVILRCVPISNHLYFYWYRQILGQKVEFLVSFYNNEISEKSEIFDDQFSVERPDGSNFTLKIRSTKLEDSAMYFCASRRTGGWNTGELFFGEGSRLTVL.

The chain combines TRBV2 with TRBJ2-1; 11 bases are a match to TRBD2. Trimming cost V 3 bases and J 12 bases; bases outside gene matches: 16. There are 17 residues in the CDR3. Germline assignment: CDR1 SNHLY and CDR2 FYNNEI. CDR3 DNA sequence: TGTGCCAGCAGTGACAGGACGGGACTAGCGGTACTAGGGGGGCAGTTCTTC. Amino acids: CASSDRTGLAVLGGQFF.

CDR3 amino acids: CASTGTGGFYEQYF. CDR3 coding DNA: TGTGCCAGCACAGGGACAGGGGGCTTCTACGAGCAGTACTTC. The V and J genes are TRBV6-1 and TRBJ2-7; 12 nucleotides align to TRBD1. The J segment lost 3 bases and the V segment lost 7 bases, leaving 4 bases of the junction unmatched. The CDR3 totals 14 residues. CDR1 is MNHNS and CDR2 is SASEGT in the germline V gene.

The chain uses TRBV6-1 and TRBJ1-1; D is possibly TRBD1 (5 bases). V lost 6 bases to trimming and J lost 11 bases, with 19 bases between them. Germline V gene sequence: CDR1 MNHNS, CDR2 SASEGT. The CDR3 is made up of 13 amino acids. CDR3 region: CASRYAGTVNAFF. As DNA, the CDR3 is TGTGCCAGCAGGTACGCCGGGACTGTTAACGCTTTCTTT.

This sequence joins TRBV9 and TRBJ2-6; 8 nucleotides agree with TRBD1. V was pared by 3 bases and J by 0 bases, with 2 bases of the junction left unmatched. The CDR3 length is 16 residues. Germline V lookup: CDR1 SGDLS, CDR2 YYNGEE. The DNA for the CDR3 is TGTGCCAGCAGCGAGGACAGGGACTCTGGGGCCAACGTCCTGACTTTC. Residues: CASSEDRDSGANVLTF. Filled out from reference TRBV9 and TRBJ2-6, the complete variable domain reads DSGVTQTPKHLITATGQRVTLRCSPRSGDLSVYWYQQSLDQGLQFLIQYYNGEERAKGNILERFSAQQFPDLHSELNLSSLELGDSALYFCASSEDRDSGANVLTFGAGSRLTVL.

The chain couples TRBV9 to TRBJ1-1; D might be TRBD1 (5 bases). The CDR3 loop spans 14 amino acids. Germline assignment: CDR1 SGDLS and CDR2 YYNGEE. V was clipped by 3 bases and J by 0 bases, with 9 bases between them. In DNA form, the CDR3 reads TGTGCCAGCAGCGCGGGGGACTTGAACACTGAAGCTTTCTTT. Translation: CASSAGDLNTEAFF.